The rows below give T cell receptor beta chains drawn from one sample of a study of cytomegalovirus exposure and HLA in healthy donors. Sequencing was performed with immunoSEQ multiplex PCR; in TCRdb, only in-frame clones are kept and a portion is missing. The sample table sets out roughly 120,000 clones. What was sequenced was PBMCs. These receptors were obtained from a man younger than 40 in good health and CMV-seronegative. CDR3s include the opening cysteine and the closing phenylalanine or tryptophan. The D gene is left open where the match is weak.

D	V	J	DNA	CDR3
TRBD1	TRBV2	TRBJ1-1	TGTGCCAGCGTCGAACGACAGGGCACTGAAGCTTTCTTT	CASVERQGTEAFF
.	TRBV7-2	TRBJ1-1	TGTGCCAGCAGCCCCGGCGGCAGGGATCTGGCTGAAGCTTTCTTT	CASSPGGRDLAEAFF
.	TRBV7-9	TRBJ2-3	TGTGCCAGCAGCTTAGTCACGGGGTCCGGCACAGATACGCAGTATTTT	CASSLVTGSGTDTQYF
.	TRBV9	TRBJ1-4	TGTGCCAGCAGCCCGATTGAGGTTGCAACTAATGAAAAACTGTTTTTT	CASSPIEVATNEKLFF
TRBD2	TRBV4-3	TRBJ2-1	TGCGCCAGCAGCCAAGTAGTGACGGGGGGGCCGTGGGAGCAGTTCTTC	CASSQVVTGGPWEQFF
TRBD1	TRBV7-6	TRBJ1-1	TGTGCCAGCAGCTCCCGGACAGGACCGAACACTGAAGCTTTCTTT	CASSSRTGPNTEAFF
.	TRBV6-5	TRBJ2-2	TGTGCCAGCAGTTACTCCTCGGGGGAATGGGACGGGGAGCTGTTTTTT	CASSYSSGEWDGELFF
.	TRBV6-1	TRBJ1-1	TGTGCCAGCAGTCGGACACTGAACACTGAAGCTTTCTTT	CASSRTLNTEAFF
TRBD1	TRBV28	TRBJ1-1	TGTGCCAGCAGTCCAGGGGGCCAGGTTGAAGCTTTCTTT	CASSPGGQVEAFF
TRBD1	TRBV7-9	TRBJ1-2	TGTGCCAGCAGCTTATTAAAGGGGGACAGAGCTGATGTTTGCACCTTC	CASSLLKGDRADVCTF
.	TRBV4-2	TRBJ2-7	TGTGCCAGCAGCCAAGAAAACAGTCTCTACGAGCAGTACTTC	CASSQENSLYEQYF
.	TRBV27	TRBJ2-6	TGTGCCAGCACCCCTGGAAGGGGAGGATCTGGGGCCAACGTCCTGACTTTC	CASTPGRGGSGANVLTF
.	TRBV6-6	TRBJ2-3	TGTGCCAGCAGTTACAAGGGCAGGGCCCCAGATACGCAGTATTTT	CASSYKGRAPDTQYF
.	TRBV5-1	TRBJ1-3	TGCGCCAGCAGCGCAGATGGGGGCTCTGGAAGCACCATATATTTT	CASSADGGSGSTIYF
.	TRBV27	TRBJ2-7	TGTGCCAGCGGCCCTTTGGAGAACGAGCAGTACTTC	CASGPLENEQYF
.	TRBV9	TRBJ2-5	TGTGCCAGCAGCGTAGCACAGATGCAAGAGACCCAGTACTTC	CASSVAQMQETQYF
TRBD1	TRBV5-6	TRBJ1-4	TGTGCCAGCAGCCCCCGGGGGACAGGGGTCGAAAAACTGTTTTTT	CASSPRGTGVEKLFF
.	TRBV4-1	TRBJ2-7	TGCGCCAGCAGCCAAGATCACAGTTACGAGCAGTACTTC	CASSQDHSYEQYF
TRBD2	TRBV7-6	TRBJ2-3	TGTGCCAGCAGCCCGCGACTAGCGTGGGACACAGATACGCAGTATTTT	CASSPRLAWDTDTQYF
TRBD1	TRBV19	TRBJ2-2	TGTGCCAGTAGTATCCAGGACAGGGTAGACACCGGGGAGCTGTTTTTT	CASSIQDRVDTGELFF
.	TRBV7-2	TRBJ1-4	TGTGCCAGCAGCTTACAGGGGGAAAAACTGTTTTTT	CASSLQGEKLFF
.	TRBV4-1	TRBJ2-7	TGCGCCAGCAGCCCGCGTTTACGGACTTTC	CASSPRLRTF
.	TRBV5-1	TRBJ2-3	TGCGCCAGCAGCTCCGGTAGGGGGGGTTCCACAGATACGCAGTATTTT	CASSSGRGGSTDTQYF
.	TRBV9	TRBJ2-1	TGTGCCAGCAGGCCTACCTCGGGGGTGGGCAATGAGCAGTTCTTC	CASRPTSGVGNEQFF
TRBD1	TRBV6-5	TRBJ2-5	TGTGCCAGCAGTTACAACAGGGGAGAGACCCAGTACTTC	CASSYNRGETQYF
TRBD2	TRBV10-3	TRBJ2-7	TGTGCCATCAGACCAGCGGGGGGCCCGGGGGAGCAGTACTTC	CAIRPAGGPGEQYF
.	TRBV5-8	TRBJ1-4	TGTGCCAGCAGCCGGGATGCAACTAATGAAAAACTGTTTTTT	CASSRDATNEKLFF
TRBD1	TRBV7-2	TRBJ1-2	TGTGCCAGCAGCCGACTCAGACAGGGAAATGGCTACACCTTC	CASSRLRQGNGYTF